The clone carrying this T cell receptor beta chain was picked up a small number of times. The source of the sample is a study of blood T cell repertoires in COVID-19. Turning to the study itself: The cDNA or gDNA used as material had been derived from T cells, B-cell-depleted T cells, or PBMCs.

In the original analysis: Researchers report that nucleated cell counts were estimated from reference gene primer amplification. TCRdb's table, derived via immunoSEQ multiplex PCR, lists solely in-frame clones and lacks some. D and trimming come from the DNA, and the V and J calls and clone size come from that table. The repertoire consists of 80,000 to 95,000 clones, with 80% to 90% occurring once and the leading ten covering around 5.2%. The V gene lost 8 bases and the J gene lost 0 bases, with 8 bases spanning the gap. Germline loops: CDR1 SNHLY, CDR2 FYNNEI. This CDR3 is built from 12 residues. Patients in Seattle were enrolled during active infection, then followed longitudinally.

The sample consisted of peripheral blood. The chain has TRBV2 and TRBJ2-7; D is unresolved. This clonotype originated in a man older than 75 with COVID-19, enrolled during active disease. The CDR3 sequence: CASRRVSYEQYF. CDR3 coding DNA: TGTGCCAGCCGACGGGTCTCCTACGAGCAGTACTTC.